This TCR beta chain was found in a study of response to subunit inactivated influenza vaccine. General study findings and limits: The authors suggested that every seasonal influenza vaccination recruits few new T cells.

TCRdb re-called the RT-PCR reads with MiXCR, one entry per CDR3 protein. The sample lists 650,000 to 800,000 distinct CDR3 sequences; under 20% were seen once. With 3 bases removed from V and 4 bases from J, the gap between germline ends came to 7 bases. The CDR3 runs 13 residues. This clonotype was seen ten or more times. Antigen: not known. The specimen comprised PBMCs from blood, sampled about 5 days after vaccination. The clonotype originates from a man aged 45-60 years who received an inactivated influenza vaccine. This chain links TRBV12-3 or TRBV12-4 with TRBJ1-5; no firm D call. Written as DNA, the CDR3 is TGTGCCAGCAGTTTGGCTGTTAATCAGCCCCAGCATTTT. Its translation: CASSLAVNQPQHF.